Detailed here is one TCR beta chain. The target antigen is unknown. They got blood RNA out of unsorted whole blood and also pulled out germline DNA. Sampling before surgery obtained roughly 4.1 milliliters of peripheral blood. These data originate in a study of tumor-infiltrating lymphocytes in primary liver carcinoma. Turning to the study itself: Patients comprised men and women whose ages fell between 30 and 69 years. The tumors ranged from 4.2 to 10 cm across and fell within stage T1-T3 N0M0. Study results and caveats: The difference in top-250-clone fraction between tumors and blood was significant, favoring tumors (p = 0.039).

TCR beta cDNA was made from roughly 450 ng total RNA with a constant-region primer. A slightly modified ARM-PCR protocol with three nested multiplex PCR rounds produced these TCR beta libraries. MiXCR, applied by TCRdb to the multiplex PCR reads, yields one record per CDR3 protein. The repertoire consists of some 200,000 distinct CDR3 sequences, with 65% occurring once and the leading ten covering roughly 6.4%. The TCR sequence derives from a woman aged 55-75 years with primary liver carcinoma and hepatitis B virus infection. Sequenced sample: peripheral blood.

The CDR3 region is CASSVESGTGELFF. The CDR3 nucleotides read TGTGCCAGCAGCGTAGAAAGTGGGACCGGGGAGCTGTTTTTT. The chain carries TRBV9 and TRBJ2-2; no clear D gene. Per the germline V gene, CDR1 is SGDLS and CDR2 is YYNGEE. CDR3 length equals 14 residues. V lost 0 bases, J lost 5 bases, and 8 bases lay in between. Full variable domain (remainder filled in from reference TRBV9 and TRBJ2-2): DSGVTQTPKHLITATGQRVTLRCSPRSGDLSVYWYQQSLDQGLQFLIQYYNGEERAKGNILERFSAQQFPDLHSELNLSSLELGDSALYFCASSVESGTGELFFGEGSRLTVL.